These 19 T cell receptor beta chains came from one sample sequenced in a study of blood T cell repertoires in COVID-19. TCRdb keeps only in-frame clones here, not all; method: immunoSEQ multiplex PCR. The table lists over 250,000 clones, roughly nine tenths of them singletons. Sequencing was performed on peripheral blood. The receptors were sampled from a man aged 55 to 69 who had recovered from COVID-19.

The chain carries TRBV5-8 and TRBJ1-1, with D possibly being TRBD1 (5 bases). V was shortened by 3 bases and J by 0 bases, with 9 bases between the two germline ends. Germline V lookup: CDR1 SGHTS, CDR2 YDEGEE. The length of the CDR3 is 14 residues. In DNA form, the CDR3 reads TGTGCCAGCAGCTCTCTGGACATGAACACTGAAGCTTTCTTT. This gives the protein CASSSLDMNTEAFF.

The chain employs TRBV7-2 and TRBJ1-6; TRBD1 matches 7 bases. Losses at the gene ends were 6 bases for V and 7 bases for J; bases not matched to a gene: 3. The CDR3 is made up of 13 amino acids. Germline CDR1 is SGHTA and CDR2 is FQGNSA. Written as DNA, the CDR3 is TGTGCCAGCAGGCGACAGGGAAATTCACCCCTCCACTTT. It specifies CASRRQGNSPLHF.

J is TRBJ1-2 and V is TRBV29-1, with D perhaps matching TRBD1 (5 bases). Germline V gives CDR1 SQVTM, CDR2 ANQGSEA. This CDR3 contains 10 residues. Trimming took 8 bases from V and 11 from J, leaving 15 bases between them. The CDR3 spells CSHKQVEYTF. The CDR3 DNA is TGCAGCCATAAACAGGTCGAGTACACCTTC.

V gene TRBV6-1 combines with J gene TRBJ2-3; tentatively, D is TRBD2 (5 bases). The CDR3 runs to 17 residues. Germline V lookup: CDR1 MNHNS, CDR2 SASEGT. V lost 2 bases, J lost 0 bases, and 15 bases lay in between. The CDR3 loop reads CASSEHERRLSTDTQYF. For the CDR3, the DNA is TGTGCCAGCAGTGAACACGAGCGAAGACTAAGCACAGATACGCAGTATTTT.

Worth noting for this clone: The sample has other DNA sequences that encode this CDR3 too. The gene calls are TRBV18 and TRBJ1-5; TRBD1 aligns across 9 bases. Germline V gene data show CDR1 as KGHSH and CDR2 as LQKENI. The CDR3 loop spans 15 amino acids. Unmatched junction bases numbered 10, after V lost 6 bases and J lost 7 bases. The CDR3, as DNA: TGTGCCAGCTCTCCAGGGACAGGGTCTGGGCAGCCCCAGCATTTT. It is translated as CASSPGTGSGQPQHF.

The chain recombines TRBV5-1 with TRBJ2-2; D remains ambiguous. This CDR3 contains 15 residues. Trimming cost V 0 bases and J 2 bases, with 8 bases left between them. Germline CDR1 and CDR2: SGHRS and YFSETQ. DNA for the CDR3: TGCGCCAGCAGCTTGGGGGCAGATAACACCGGGGAGCTGTTTTTT. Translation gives CASSLGADNTGELFF.

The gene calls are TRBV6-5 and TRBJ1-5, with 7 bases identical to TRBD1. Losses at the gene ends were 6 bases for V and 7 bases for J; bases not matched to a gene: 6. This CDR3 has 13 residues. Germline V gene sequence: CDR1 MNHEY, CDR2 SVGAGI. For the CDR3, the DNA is TGTGCCAGCAGCACGACAGGGAGACAGCCCCAGCATTTT. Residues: CASSTTGRQPQHF.

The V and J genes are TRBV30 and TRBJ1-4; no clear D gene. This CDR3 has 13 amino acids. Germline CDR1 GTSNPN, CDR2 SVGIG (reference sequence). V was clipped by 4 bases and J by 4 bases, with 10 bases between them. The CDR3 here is CAWKRGNNEKLFF. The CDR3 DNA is TGTGCCTGGAAAAGAGGGAATAATGAAAAACTGTTTTTT. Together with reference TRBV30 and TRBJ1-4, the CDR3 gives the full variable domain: SQTIHQWPATLVQPVGSPLSLECTVEGTSNPNLYWYRQAAGRGLQLLFYSVGIGQISSEVPQNLSASRPQDRQFILSSKKLLLSDSGFYLCAWKRGNNEKLFFGSGTQLSVL.

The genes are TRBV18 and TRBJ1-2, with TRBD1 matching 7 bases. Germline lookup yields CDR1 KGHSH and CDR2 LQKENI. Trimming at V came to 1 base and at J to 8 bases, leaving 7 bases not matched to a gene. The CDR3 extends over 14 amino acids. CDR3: CASSPQTGYAGYTF. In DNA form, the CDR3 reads TGTGCCAGCTCACCACAGACAGGGTATGCGGGCTACACCTTC.

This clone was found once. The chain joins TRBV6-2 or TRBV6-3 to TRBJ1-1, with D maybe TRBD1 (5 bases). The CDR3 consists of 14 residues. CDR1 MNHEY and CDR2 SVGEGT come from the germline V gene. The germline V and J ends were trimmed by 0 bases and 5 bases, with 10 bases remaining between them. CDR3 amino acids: CASSYSPPGTEAFF. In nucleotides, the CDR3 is TGTGCCAGCAGTTACTCGCCACCAGGGACTGAAGCTTTCTTT.

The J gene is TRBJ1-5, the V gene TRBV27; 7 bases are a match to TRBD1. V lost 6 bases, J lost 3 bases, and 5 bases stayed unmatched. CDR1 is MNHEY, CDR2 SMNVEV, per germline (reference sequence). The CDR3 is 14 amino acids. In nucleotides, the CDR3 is TGTGCCAGCAGACAGACAGGGCCCAATCAGCCCCAGCATTTT. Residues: CASRQTGPNQPQHF.

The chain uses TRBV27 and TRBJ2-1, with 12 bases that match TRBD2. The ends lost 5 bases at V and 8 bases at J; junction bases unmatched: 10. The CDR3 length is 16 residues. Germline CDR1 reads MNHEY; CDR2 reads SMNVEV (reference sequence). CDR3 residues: CASSLGRGLAGHEQFF. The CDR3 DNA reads TGTGCCAGCAGTCTAGGGAGAGGACTAGCGGGGCATGAGCAGTTCTTC.

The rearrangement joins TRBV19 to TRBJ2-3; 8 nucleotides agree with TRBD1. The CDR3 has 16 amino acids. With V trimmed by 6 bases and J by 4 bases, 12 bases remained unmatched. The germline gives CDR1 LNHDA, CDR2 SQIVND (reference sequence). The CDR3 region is CASRPPGQVVPDTQYF. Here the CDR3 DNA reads TGTGCCAGTAGACCTCCGGGACAGGTAGTCCCAGATACGCAGTATTTT.

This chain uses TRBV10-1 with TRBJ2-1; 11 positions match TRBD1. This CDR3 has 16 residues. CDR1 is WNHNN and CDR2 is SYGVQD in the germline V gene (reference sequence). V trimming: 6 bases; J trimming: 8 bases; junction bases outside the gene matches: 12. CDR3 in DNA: TGCGCCAGCAGCCACATGGGACAGGGGGTAATCGATGAGCAGTTCTTC. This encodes CASSHMGQGVIDEQFF.

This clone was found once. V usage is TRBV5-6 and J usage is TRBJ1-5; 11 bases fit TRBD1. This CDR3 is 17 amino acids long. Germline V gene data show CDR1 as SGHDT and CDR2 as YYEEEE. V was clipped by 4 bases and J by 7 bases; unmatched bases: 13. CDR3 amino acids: CASSTTGTGGSSQPQHF. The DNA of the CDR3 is TGTGCCAGCAGCACTACGGGGACAGGGGGTTCCAGCCAGCCCCAGCATTTT.

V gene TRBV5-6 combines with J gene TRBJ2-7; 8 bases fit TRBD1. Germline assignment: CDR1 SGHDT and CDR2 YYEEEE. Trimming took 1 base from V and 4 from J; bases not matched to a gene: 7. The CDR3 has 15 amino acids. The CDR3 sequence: CASSLRFRGQYEQYF. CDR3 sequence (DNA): TGTGCCAGCAGCTTGCGGTTCAGGGGGCAATACGAGCAGTACTTC.

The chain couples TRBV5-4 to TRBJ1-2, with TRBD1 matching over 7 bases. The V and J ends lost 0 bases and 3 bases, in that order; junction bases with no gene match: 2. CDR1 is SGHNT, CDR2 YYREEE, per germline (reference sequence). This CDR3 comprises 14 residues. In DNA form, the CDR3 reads TGTGCCAGCAGCTTGGTTGGACAGGACTATGGCTACACCTTC. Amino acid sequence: CASSLVGQDYGYTF. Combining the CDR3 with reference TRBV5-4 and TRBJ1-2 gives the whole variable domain ETGVTQSPTHLIKTRGQQVTLRCSSQSGHNTVSWYQQALGQGPQFIFQYYREEENGRGNFPPRFSGLQFPNYSSELNVNALELDDSALYLCASSLVGQDYGYTFGSGTRLTVV.

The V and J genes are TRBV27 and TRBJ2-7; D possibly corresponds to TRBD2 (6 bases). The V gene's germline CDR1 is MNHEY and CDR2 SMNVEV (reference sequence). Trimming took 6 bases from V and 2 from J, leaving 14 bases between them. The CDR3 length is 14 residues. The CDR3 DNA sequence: TGTGCCAGCAGCTACCCGGGACTGCCCTACGAGCAGTACTTC. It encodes CASSYPGLPYEQYF.

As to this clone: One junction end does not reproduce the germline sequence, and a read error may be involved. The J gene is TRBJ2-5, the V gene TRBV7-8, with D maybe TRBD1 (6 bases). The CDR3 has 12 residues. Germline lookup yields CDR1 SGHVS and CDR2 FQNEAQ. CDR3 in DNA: TGTGCCAGCAGCTCGGGACAAGGGACCCAGTACTTC. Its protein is CASSSGQGTQYF. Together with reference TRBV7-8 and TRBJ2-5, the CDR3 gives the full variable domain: GAGVSQSPRYKVAKRGQDVALRCDPISGHVSLFWYQQALGQGPEFLTYFQNEAQLDKSGLPSDRFFAERPEGSVSTLKIQRTQQEDSAVYLCASSSGQGTQYFGPGTRLLVL.